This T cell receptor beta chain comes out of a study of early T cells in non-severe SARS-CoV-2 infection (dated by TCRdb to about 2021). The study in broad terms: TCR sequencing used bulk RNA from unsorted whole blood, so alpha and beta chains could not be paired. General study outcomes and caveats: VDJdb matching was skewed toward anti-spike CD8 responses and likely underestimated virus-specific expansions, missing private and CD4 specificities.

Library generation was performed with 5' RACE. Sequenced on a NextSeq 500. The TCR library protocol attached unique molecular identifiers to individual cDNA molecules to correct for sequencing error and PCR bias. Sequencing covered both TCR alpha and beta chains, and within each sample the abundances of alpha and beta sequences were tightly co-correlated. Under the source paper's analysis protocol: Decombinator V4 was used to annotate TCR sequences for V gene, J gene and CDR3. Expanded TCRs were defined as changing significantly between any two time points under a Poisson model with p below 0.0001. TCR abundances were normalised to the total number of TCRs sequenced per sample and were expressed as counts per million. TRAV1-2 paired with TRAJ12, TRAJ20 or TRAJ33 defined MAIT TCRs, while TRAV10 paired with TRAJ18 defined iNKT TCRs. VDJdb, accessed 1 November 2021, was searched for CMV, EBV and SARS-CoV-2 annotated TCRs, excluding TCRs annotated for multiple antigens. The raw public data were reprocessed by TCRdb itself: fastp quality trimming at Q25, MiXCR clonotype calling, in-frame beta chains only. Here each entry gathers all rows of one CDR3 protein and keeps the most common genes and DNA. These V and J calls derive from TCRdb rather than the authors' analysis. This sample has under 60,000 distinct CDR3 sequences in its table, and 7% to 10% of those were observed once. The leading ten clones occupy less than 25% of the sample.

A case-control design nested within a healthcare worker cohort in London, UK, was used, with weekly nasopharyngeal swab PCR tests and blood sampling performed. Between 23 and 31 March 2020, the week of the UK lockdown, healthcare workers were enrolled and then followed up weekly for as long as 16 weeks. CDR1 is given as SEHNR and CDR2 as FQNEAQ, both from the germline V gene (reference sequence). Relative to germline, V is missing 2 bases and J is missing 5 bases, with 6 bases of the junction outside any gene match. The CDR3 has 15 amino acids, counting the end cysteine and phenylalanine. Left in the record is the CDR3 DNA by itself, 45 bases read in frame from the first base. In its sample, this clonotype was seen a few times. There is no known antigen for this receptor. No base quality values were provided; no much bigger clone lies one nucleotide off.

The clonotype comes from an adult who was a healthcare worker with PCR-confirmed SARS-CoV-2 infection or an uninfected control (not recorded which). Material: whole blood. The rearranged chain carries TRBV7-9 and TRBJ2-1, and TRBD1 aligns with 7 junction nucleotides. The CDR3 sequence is CASSLSGTVHNEQFF. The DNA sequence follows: TGTGCCAGCAGCTTATCCGGGACAGTCCACAATGAGCAGTTCTTC. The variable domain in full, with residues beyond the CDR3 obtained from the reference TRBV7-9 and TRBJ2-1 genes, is DTGVSQNPRHKITKRGQNVTFRCDPISEHNRLYWYRQTLGQGPEFLTYFQNEAQLEKSRLLSDRFSAERPKGSFSTLEIQRTEQGDSAMYLCASSLSGTVHNEQFFGPGTRLTVL.